These 20 T cell receptor beta chains were all obtained from the same sample, sequenced in a study of cytomegalovirus exposure and HLA in healthy donors (TCRdb year 2017). The library was obtained by the immunoSEQ multiplex PCR assay. For the multiplex PCR, a mixture combining 60 forward primers for TCR Vbeta segments and 13 reverse primers for TCR Jbeta segments was used. What TCRdb holds here is the immuneACCESS table cut down to in-frame rearrangements. Part of the clones is not present; checked against another copy, under half of the missing clones reflect an unresolved V gene, and the others are unexplained. This sample holds around 180,000 clones; 71% were observed only once. 1.5% of the sample goes to the ten largest clones. The sequenced sample was PBMCs. The receptors stem from a girl aged 10 to 17 in good health and CMV-seronegative.

V is TRBV5-8 and J is TRBJ2-7, with D possibly being TRBD1 (6 bases). V shed 3 bases and J shed 6 bases, with 13 bases lying between them. The germline V gene encodes CDR1 SGHTS and CDR2 YDEGEE. The length of the CDR3 is 13 residues. CDR3 bases: TGTGCCAGCAGCTGGCAGAAGGGGGTCGAGCAGTACTTC. Residues: CASSWQKGVEQYF.

V is TRBV6-5 and J is TRBJ1-1; D is unclear. Germline values: CDR1 MNHEY, CDR2 SVGAGI. The CDR3 has 15 residues. Trimming removed 5 bases at V and 4 bases at J, with 17 bases between. CDR3 DNA: TGTGCCAGCAGTGGCATTACCCACCTCGCCACTGAAGCTTTCTTT. Amino acids: CASSGITHLATEAFF.

The V call is TRBV4-1, the J call TRBJ2-7, with D maybe TRBD2 (6 bases). The CDR3 is made up of 13 amino acids. Germline V gives CDR1 MGHRA, CDR2 YSYEKL. Trimming cost V 5 bases and J 2 bases, with 10 bases left between them. CDR3 coding DNA: TGCGCCAGCAGCTCGGGGGTCCCCTACGAGCAGTACTTC. Encoded protein: CASSSGVPYEQYF.

The V and J genes are TRBV5-1 and TRBJ2-5; 7 nucleotides line up with TRBD2. The CDR3 runs to 16 residues. Trimming removed 4 bases from V and 5 bases from J; junction bases left unmatched: 14. Germline V CDR1 and CDR2: SGHRS, YFSETQ. The CDR3 here is CASSQTSPAAGETQYF. For the CDR3, the DNA is TGCGCCAGCAGCCAGACTAGCCCAGCAGCGGGGGAGACCCAGTACTTC.

This clone was detected only once. V is TRBV6-5 and J is TRBJ1-2, with D possibly matching TRBD1 (6 bases). Trimming took off 6 bases at V and 5 bases at J, with 7 bases between the two ends. Germline loops: CDR1 MNHEY, CDR2 SVGAGI. The CDR3 is made up of 11 amino acids. The CDR3: CASSQGYGYTF. The CDR3 DNA is TGTGCCAGCAGCCAGGGGTATGGCTACACCTTC.

The CDR3 region has the DNA TGTGCCAGCAGTGAAGGGGGCGGCAATCAGCCCCAGCATTTT. Translating gives CASSEGGGNQPQHF. The chain links TRBV6-4 to TRBJ1-5; 7 bases align to TRBD1. From germline, CDR1 is MRHNA and CDR2 SNTAGT. With 3 bases clipped from V and 2 bases from J, the junction kept 1 base outside the gene matches. This CDR3 spans 14 amino acids.

The chain uses TRBV2 and TRBJ1-5; D gene unclear. The CDR3 spans 12 residues. Trimming removed 5 bases at V and 0 bases at J, with 2 bases between. Looked up from germline, CDR1 is SNHLY and CDR2 is FYNNEI. The CDR3 is CASSYSNQPQHF. CDR3 nucleotide sequence: TGTGCCAGCAGTTATAGCAATCAGCCCCAGCATTTT.

The chain couples TRBV5-6 to TRBJ2-3; weak D call: TRBD1 (6 bases). Per the germline V gene, CDR1 is SGHDT and CDR2 is YYEEEE. The V end lost 2 bases, the J end lost 0 bases, and 7 bases lay between the germline ends. The CDR3 extends over 14 amino acids. The chain's CDR3 is CASSFQGSTDTQYF. Written as DNA, the CDR3 is TGTGCCAGCAGCTTTCAGGGGAGCACAGATACGCAGTATTTT.

This chain connects TRBV11-2 to TRBJ2-7; the match to TRBD2 covers 8 bases. CDR1 is SGHAT, CDR2 FQNNGV, per germline. V dropped 6 bases and J dropped 2; count of bases not matched to a gene: 12. The CDR3 is made up of 16 amino acids. CDR3: CASSMSRGGSAYEQYF. DNA for the CDR3: TGTGCCAGCAGTATGTCTCGGGGGGGATCTGCCTACGAGCAGTACTTC.

This clone occurred many times. V is TRBV28 and J is TRBJ1-5, with no clear D. V was cut by 6 bases and J by 3 bases, with 15 bases left in between. CDR3 length: 15 residues. CDR1 and CDR2 from the germline V gene are MDHEN and SYDVKM. The CDR3 nucleotides read TGTGCCAGCAGCTCTACCCAGGTAGACAATCAGCCCCAGCATTTT. It yields the protein CASSSTQVDNQPQHF. The full variable domain, with the rest looked up from reference TRBV28 and TRBJ1-5, is DVKVTQSSRYLVKRTGEKVFLECVQDMDHENMFWYRQDPGLGLRLIYFSYDVKMKEKGDIPEGYSVSREKKERFSLILESASTNQTSMYLCASSSTQVDNQPQHFGDGTRLSIL.

The chain links TRBV12-5 to TRBJ1-5, with 8 bases aligning to TRBD1. V was pared by 6 bases and J by 6 bases, with 10 bases of the junction left unmatched. The CDR3 contains 15 residues. CDR1 and CDR2 (germline): LGHNT, FRNRAP. The CDR3 sequence: CASGPGQGDSQPQHF. Written as DNA, the CDR3 is TGTGCTAGTGGGCCAGGACAGGGCGATTCTCAGCCCCAGCATTTT.

The chain uses TRBV5-4 and TRBJ2-3, with D perhaps TRBD1 (6 bases). The CDR3 sequence is 15 residues long. V was shortened by 2 bases and J by 2 bases, with 12 bases between the two germline ends. Germline lookup yields CDR1 SGHNT and CDR2 YYREEE (reference sequence). CDR3 sequence: CASSFRGRTTDTQYF. CDR3 nucleotides: TGTGCCAGCAGCTTTAGGGGGAGAACCACAGATACGCAGTATTTT.

In nucleotides, the CDR3 is TGTGCCAGTAGTAGTTCCCGGACAGACAATCAGCCCCAGCATTTT. It encodes CASSSSRTDNQPQHF. The chain employs TRBV19 and TRBJ1-5; TRBD1 might be the D (6 bases). Per germline, CDR1 LNHDA and CDR2 SQIVND (reference sequence). The CDR3 sequence is 15 residues long. The ends were cut back, 4 bases at V and 3 bases at J, with 13 bases in the middle.

The chain has TRBV5-1 and TRBJ2-1, with D possibly matching TRBD2 (5 bases). Germline values: CDR1 SGHRS, CDR2 YFSETQ. This CDR3 comprises 15 residues. Deletions cut 0 bases from V and 6 bases from J, with 13 bases between. The CDR3 coding sequence is TGCGCCAGCAGCTTGGTGGGGAGCACGGGCAATGAGCAGTTCTTC. It codes for CASSLVGSTGNEQFF.

A few counts support this clone. V is TRBV28 and J is TRBJ2-1; D not certain. CDR1 and CDR2 from the germline V gene are MDHEN and SYDVKM. V was shortened by 2 bases and J by 2 bases, with 10 bases between the two germline ends. The CDR3 runs to 15 residues. This CDR3 is CASSLSPPAYNEQFF. DNA for the CDR3: TGTGCCAGCAGTTTAAGTCCACCGGCCTACAATGAGCAGTTCTTC.

This clone was seen only a few times. This sequence joins TRBV7-7 and TRBJ1-5; D is unclear. The germline CDR1 and CDR2 sequences are SSHAT and FNYEAQ (reference sequence). V was cut by 0 bases and J by 0 bases, with 15 bases left in between. This CDR3 has 18 residues. In DNA form, the CDR3 reads TGTGCCAGCAGCTTAGCGCTGAGAGATGTCTATAGCAATCAGCCCCAGCATTTT. Its protein is CASSLALRDVYSNQPQHF.

The gene calls are TRBV10-1 and TRBJ1-2, with 7 bases matching TRBD1. With V trimmed by 4 bases and J by 8 bases, 7 bases remained unmatched. This CDR3 has 13 amino acids. Germline V gene data show CDR1 as WNHNN and CDR2 as SYGVQD (reference sequence). The CDR3 loop reads CASSAHRGEGYTF. The CDR3 DNA sequence: TGCGCCAGCAGTGCCCACAGGGGAGAGGGCTACACCTTC.

The chain links TRBV27 to TRBJ2-1; TRBD1 matches at 8 bases. Germline CDR1 MNHEY, CDR2 SMNVEV (reference sequence). The CDR3 runs to 15 residues. V lost 8 bases, J lost 2 bases, and 8 bases stayed unmatched. CDR3 sequence: CASYSGRGPYNEQFF. CDR3 in DNA: TGTGCCAGCTATAGCGGCAGGGGGCCCTACAATGAGCAGTTCTTC.

The chain carries TRBV7-9 and TRBJ2-6; D gene ambiguous. The CDR3 covers 17 residues. V was cut by 1 base and J by 0 bases, with 10 bases left in between. Per germline, CDR1 SEHNR and CDR2 FQNEAQ (reference sequence). For the CDR3, the DNA is TGTGCCAGCAGCTTAGTTAATATTTCCTCTGGGGCCAACGTCCTGACTTTC. Amino acid sequence: CASSLVNISSGANVLTF.

This chain links TRBV6-1 with TRBJ1-1; D not certain. The germline V gene has CDR1 MNHNS and CDR2 SASEGT. Trimming shortened V by 3 bases and J by 0 bases, and 8 bases separated the two germline ends. The CDR3 sequence is 14 residues long. CDR3 region: CASSDYALNTEAFF. Written as DNA, the CDR3 is TGTGCCAGCAGTGACTACGCCTTGAACACTGAAGCTTTCTTT.